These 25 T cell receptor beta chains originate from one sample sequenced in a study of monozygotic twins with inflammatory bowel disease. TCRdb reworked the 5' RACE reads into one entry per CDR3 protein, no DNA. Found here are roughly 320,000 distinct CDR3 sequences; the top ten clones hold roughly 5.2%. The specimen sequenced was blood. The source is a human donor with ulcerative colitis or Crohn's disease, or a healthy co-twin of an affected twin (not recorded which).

Here the CDR3 reads CSALDPPYQETQYF. The chain recombines TRBV20-1 with TRBJ2-5. CDR3 length: 14 residues. From germline, CDR1 is DFQATT and CDR2 SNEGSKA (reference sequence).

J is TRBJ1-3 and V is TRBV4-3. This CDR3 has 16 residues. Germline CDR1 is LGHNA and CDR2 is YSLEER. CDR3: CASSQDRRYSGNTIYF.

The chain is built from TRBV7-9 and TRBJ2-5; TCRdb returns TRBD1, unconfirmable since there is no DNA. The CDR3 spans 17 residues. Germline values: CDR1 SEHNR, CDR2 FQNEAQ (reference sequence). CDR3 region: CASTNRLGTGKGETQYF.

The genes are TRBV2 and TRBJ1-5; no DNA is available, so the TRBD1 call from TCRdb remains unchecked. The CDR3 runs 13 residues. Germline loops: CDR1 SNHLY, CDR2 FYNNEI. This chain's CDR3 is CASRRQGVQPQHF.

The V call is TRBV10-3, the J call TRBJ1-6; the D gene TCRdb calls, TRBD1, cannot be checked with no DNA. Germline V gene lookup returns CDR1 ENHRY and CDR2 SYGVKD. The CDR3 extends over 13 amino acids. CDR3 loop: CAISRDRDSPLHF.

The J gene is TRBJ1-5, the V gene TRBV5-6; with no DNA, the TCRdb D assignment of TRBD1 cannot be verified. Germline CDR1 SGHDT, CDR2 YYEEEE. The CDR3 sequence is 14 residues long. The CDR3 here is CASSFGTVGQPQHF.

CDR3 in amino acids: CASTKLAHEQFF. The chain carries TRBV6-2 or TRBV6-3 and TRBJ2-1; absent DNA, TCRdb's TRBD2 call cannot be checked. The CDR3 sequence is 12 residues long. Germline values: CDR1 MNHEY, CDR2 SVGEGT.

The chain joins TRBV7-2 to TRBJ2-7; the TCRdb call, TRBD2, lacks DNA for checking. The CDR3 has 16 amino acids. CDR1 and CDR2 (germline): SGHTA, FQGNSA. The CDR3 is CASSLALAGGGYEQYF.

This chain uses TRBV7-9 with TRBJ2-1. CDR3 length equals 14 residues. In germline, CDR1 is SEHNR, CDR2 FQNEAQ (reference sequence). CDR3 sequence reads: CASIPAIVDNEQFF. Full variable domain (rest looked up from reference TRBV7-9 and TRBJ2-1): DTGVSQNPRHKITKRGQNVTFRCDPISEHNRLYWYRQTLGQGPEFLTYFQNEAQLEKSRLLSDRFSAERPKGSFSTLEIQRTEQGDSAMYLCASIPAIVDNEQFFGPGTRLTVL.

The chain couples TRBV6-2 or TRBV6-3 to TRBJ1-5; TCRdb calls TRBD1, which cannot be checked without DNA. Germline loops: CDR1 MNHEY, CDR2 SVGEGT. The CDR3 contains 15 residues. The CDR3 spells CASSRDRAGNQPQHF.

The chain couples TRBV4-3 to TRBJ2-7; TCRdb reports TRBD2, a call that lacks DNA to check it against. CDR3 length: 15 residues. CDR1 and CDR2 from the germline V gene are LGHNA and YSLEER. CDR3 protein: CASSQESGAVSEQYF.

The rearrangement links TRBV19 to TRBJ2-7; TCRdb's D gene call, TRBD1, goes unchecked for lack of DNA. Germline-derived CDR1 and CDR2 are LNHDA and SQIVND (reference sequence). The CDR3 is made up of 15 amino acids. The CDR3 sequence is CASQLRGSPSLEQYF. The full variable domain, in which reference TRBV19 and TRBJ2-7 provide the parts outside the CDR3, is DGGITQSPKYLFRKEGQNVTLSCEQNLNHDAMYWYRQDPGQGLRLIYYSQIVNDFQKGDIAEGYSVSREKKESFPLTVTSAQKNPTAFYLCASQLRGSPSLEQYFGPGTRLTVT.

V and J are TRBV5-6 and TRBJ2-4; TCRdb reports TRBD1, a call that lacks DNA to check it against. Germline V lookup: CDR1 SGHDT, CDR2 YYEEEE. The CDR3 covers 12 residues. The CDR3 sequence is CASSLADREKYF.

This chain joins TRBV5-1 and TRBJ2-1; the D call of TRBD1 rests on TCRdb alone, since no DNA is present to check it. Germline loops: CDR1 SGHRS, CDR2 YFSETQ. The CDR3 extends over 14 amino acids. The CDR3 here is CASSPIQVVGGQFF. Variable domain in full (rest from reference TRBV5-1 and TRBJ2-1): KAGVTQTPRYLIKTRGQQVTLSCSPISGHRSVSWYQQTPGQGLQFLFEYFSETQRNKGNFPGRFSGRQFSNSRSEMNVSTLELGDSALYLCASSPIQVVGGQFFGPGTRLTVL.

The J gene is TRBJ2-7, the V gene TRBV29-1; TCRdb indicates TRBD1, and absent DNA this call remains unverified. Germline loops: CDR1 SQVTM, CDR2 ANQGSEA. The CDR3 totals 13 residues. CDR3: CSVEGSGNYKQYF.

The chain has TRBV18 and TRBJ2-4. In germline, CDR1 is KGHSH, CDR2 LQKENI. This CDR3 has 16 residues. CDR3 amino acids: CASSPPEPIAKNIQYF. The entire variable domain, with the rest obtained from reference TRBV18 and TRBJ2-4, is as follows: NAGVMQNPRHLVRRRGQEARLRCSPMKGHSHVYWYRQLPEEGLKFMVYLQKENIIDESGMPKERFSAEFPKEGPSILRIQQVVRGDSAAYFCASSPPEPIAKNIQYFGAGTRLSVL.

Here the CDR3 reads CASSPPGLTEETQYF. The rearrangement links TRBV28 to TRBJ2-5; as DNA is missing, the TRBD2 call by TCRdb cannot be tested. The CDR3 is 15 amino acids. The V gene's germline CDR1 is MDHEN and CDR2 SYDVKM.

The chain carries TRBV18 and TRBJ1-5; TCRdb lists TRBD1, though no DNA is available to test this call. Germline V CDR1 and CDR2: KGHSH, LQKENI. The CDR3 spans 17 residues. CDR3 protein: CASSPPNGQGSNQPQHF.

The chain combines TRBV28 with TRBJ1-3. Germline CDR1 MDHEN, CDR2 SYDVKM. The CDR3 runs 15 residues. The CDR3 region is CASSSVGPSGNTIYF.

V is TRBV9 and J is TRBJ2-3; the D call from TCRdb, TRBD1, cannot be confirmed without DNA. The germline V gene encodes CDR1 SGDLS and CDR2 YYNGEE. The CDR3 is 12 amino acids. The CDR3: CASRLPGDTQYF.

This CDR3 is CSVEDRGRSTEAFF. The chain joins TRBV29-1 to TRBJ1-1; TCRdb indicates TRBD1, and absent DNA this call remains unverified. CDR3 length: 14 residues. From germline, CDR1 is SQVTM and CDR2 ANQGSEA.

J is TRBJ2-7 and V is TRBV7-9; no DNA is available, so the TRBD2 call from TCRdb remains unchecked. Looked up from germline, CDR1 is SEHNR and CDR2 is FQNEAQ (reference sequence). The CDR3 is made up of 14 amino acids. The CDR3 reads CASSSLGGGAEQYF.

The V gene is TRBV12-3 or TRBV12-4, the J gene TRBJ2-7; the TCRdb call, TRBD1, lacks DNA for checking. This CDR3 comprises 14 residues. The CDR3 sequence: CASSGQGGSYEQYF.

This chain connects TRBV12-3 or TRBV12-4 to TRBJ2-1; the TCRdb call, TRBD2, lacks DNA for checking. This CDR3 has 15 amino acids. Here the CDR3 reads CASSLGRSSGLEQFF.

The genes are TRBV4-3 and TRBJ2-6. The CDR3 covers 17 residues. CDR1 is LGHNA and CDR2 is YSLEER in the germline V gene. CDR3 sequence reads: CASSQDFSVSGANVLTF.